This T cell receptor (beta chain) was sequenced during a study of T cell responses to AZD1222 COVID-19 vaccine. On this clone: Its target is not known.

Germline CDR1 reads MNHEY; CDR2 reads SMNVEV (reference sequence). This CDR3 is 14 amino acids long. V was cut by 3 bases and J by 4 bases, with 12 bases left in between. Clones were sequenced by immunoSEQ multiplex PCR, and TCRdb holds only the in-frame ones, with some missing. The sample yields more than 100,000 clones, about 90% seen once. Study outcomes and limitations: Clonal diversity may have been underestimated, and the donors were mostly white British, with more females than males.

Sequenced material: peripheral blood, taken on day 0 of AZD1222 vaccination. This clonotype was obtained from an adult in good health. This rearrangement joins TRBV27 to TRBJ1-1; the D is unclear. CDR3 in amino acids: CASSFGVLSTEAFF. The CDR3 DNA follows: TGTGCCAGCAGTTTCGGGGTTTTGAGCACTGAAGCTTTCTTT.